This entry is about one TCR beta chain. Profiling relied on immunoSEQ multiplex PCR, and the TCRdb table lists in-frame clones only, not all of them. The sample carries around 150,000 clones, 80% to 90% recorded once. The germline V gene encodes CDR1 SGHDN and CDR2 FVKESK. Trimming cost V 1 base and J 9 bases, with 16 bases left between them. This CDR3 contains 14 residues. This sample stems from a study of blood T cell repertoires in COVID-19. Across the whole study: Samples of COVID-19 (acute and convalescent) were obtained from the United States, Italy and Spain.

The TCR comes from an older woman who had recovered from COVID-19. The source material was peripheral blood. The chain joins TRBV14 to TRBJ2-7, with D perhaps matching TRBD1 (5 bases). The CDR3 sequence: CASSQGTGKGGQYF. The CDR3 DNA is TGTGCCAGCAGCCAAGGAACAGGAAAGGGTGGGCAGTACTTC.